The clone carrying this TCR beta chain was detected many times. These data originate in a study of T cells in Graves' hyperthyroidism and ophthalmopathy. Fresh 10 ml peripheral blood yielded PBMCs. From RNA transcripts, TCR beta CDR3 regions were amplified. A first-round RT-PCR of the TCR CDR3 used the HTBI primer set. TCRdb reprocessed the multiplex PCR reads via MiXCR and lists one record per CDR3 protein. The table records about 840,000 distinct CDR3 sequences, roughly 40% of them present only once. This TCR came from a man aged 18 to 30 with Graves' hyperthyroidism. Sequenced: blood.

CDR3: CASSFLGSYEQYF. The CDR3 bases are TGTGCCAGCAGCTTCCTAGGCTCCTACGAGCAGTACTTC. V is TRBV12-3 or TRBV12-4 and J is TRBJ2-7; D is unclear. The V end was cut by 6 bases, the J end by 0 bases, with 9 bases between. The CDR3 is 13 amino acids.